One and the same sample provided the 24 T cell receptor beta chains below, sequenced in a study of control samples from healthy donors and cancer patients. Only in-frame clones appear in the TCRdb table, and some are missing; sequencing was by immunoSEQ multiplex PCR. Found here are about 230,000 clones, about four fifths of them singletons; the top ten hold about 14%. Input material: PBMCs. Source of these receptors: a woman aged 55-70 years with lung cancer.

The chain links TRBV2 to TRBJ2-7, with D possibly TRBD2 on 6 matching bases. Germline loops: CDR1 SNHLY, CDR2 FYNNEI. The CDR3 contains 17 residues. Trimming stripped 1 base from V and 4 bases from J, with 20 bases between. The CDR3 region is CASSEEGRGTSKYEQYF. DNA for the CDR3: TGTGCCAGCAGTGAAGAAGGACGCGGGACGTCTAAATACGAGCAGTACTTC.

The V gene is TRBV7-2, the J gene TRBJ2-1, with TRBD2 matching over 8 bases. Germline V gives CDR1 SGHTA, CDR2 FQGNSA. The CDR3 runs 14 residues. V dropped 5 bases and J dropped 7; count of bases not matched to a gene: 7. The DNA for the CDR3 is TGTGCCAGCAGCGGTGGACTAGCTCGTAATGAGCAGTTCTTC. It codes for CASSGGLARNEQFF.

The V and J genes are TRBV30 and TRBJ1-4, with a tentative D call TRBD1 (6 bases). The CDR3 loop spans 13 amino acids. From germline, CDR1 is GTSNPN and CDR2 SVGIG (reference sequence). Deletions cut 1 base from V and 8 bases from J, with 11 bases between. CDR3 in amino acids: CAWSGGGVEKLFF. The CDR3 region has the DNA TGTGCCTGGAGTGGAGGGGGAGTAGAAAAACTGTTTTTT.

In its sample, this clone was seen a few times. The chain carries TRBV11-2 and TRBJ1-3; no firm D call. Germline loops: CDR1 SGHAT, CDR2 FQNNGV. The CDR3 extends over 12 amino acids. V was clipped by 3 bases and J by 4 bases, with 4 bases between them. The CDR3 here is CASSFEGNTIYF. The CDR3 bases are TGTGCCAGCAGCTTCGAAGGAAACACCATATATTTT. The full variable domain, rest sourced from reference TRBV11-2 and TRBJ1-3, is EAGVAQSPRYKIIEKRQSVAFWCNPISGHATLYWYQQILGQGPKLLIQFQNNGVVDDSQLPKDRFSAERLKGVDSTLKIQPAKLEDSAVYLCASSFEGNTIYFGEGSWLTVV.

V usage is TRBV5-1 and J usage is TRBJ2-1; D not resolved. Trimming took off 4 bases at V and 9 bases at J, with 14 bases between the two ends. CDR3 length: 13 residues. The germline gives CDR1 SGHRS, CDR2 YFSETQ. The CDR3 coding sequence is TGCGCCAGCAGCAGTCTTTTGGGCGGTGAGCAGTTCTTC. As protein: CASSSLLGGEQFF. Full variable domain (outside the CDR3, taken from reference TRBV5-1 and TRBJ2-1): KAGVTQTPRYLIKTRGQQVTLSCSPISGHRSVSWYQQTPGQGLQFLFEYFSETQRNKGNFPGRFSGRQFSNSRSEMNVSTLELGDSALYLCASSSLLGGEQFFGPGTRLTVL.

The V call is TRBV2, the J call TRBJ2-3; D remains unclear. The CDR3 length is 13 residues. Germline-derived CDR1 and CDR2 are SNHLY and FYNNEI. The ends were cut back, 7 bases at V and 6 bases at J, with 14 bases in the middle. CDR3 nucleotides: TGTGCCAGCACCCGGGCCTTGACGGATACGCAGTATTTT. Protein product: CASTRALTDTQYF.

J is TRBJ1-1 and V is TRBV5-4; the D gene is possibly TRBD1 (5 bases). The V gene's germline CDR1 is SGHNT and CDR2 YYREEE (reference sequence). V gave up 3 bases and J gave up 0 bases, with 15 bases separating them. There are 16 residues in the CDR3. DNA of the CDR3: TGTGCCAGCAGCTCGGGAGGGGCAGCGATGAACACTGAAGCTTTCTTT. As protein: CASSSGGAAMNTEAFF.

This chain connects TRBV28 to TRBJ1-5; TRBD1 matches at 8 bases. CDR3 length: 18 amino acids. The V gene end was trimmed by 6 bases and the J gene end by 1 base; junction bases not matched to a gene: 14. Per germline, CDR1 MDHEN and CDR2 SYDVKM. CDR3 sequence reads: CASSSLRIDRGSNQPQHF. The DNA for the CDR3 is TGTGCCAGCAGCTCCCTCAGAATAGACAGGGGAAGCAATCAGCCCCAGCATTTT. The full variable domain, completed using reference TRBV28 and TRBJ1-5, is DVKVTQSSRYLVKRTGEKVFLECVQDMDHENMFWYRQDPGLGLRLIYFSYDVKMKEKGDIPEGYSVSREKKERFSLILESASTNQTSMYLCASSSLRIDRGSNQPQHFGDGTRLSIL.

The V and J genes are TRBV28 and TRBJ1-5; a possible D gene is TRBD1 (5 bases). The CDR3 is made up of 13 amino acids. V was trimmed by 4 bases and J by 7 bases, leaving 11 bases between them. Germline loops: CDR1 MDHEN, CDR2 SYDVKM. CDR3 sequence: CASSWGKGQPQHF. CDR3 nucleotide sequence: TGTGCCAGCAGTTGGGGGAAAGGACAGCCCCAGCATTTT.

This clone has more than one count but fewer than ten. The V call is TRBV30, the J call TRBJ2-1; no firm D call. V gave up 0 bases and J gave up 10 bases, with 7 bases separating them. CDR1 is GTSNPN and CDR2 is SVGIG in the germline V gene (reference sequence). This CDR3 contains 11 residues. The CDR3 reads CAWSVSLEQFF. The CDR3 coding sequence is TGTGCCTGGAGTGTAAGTCTGGAGCAGTTCTTC.

J is TRBJ1-1 and V is TRBV10-3; tentatively, D is TRBD1 (6 bases). This CDR3 is 13 amino acids long. Germline V lookup: CDR1 ENHRY, CDR2 SYGVKD. The V end was cut by 4 bases, the J end by 2 bases, with 8 bases between. This CDR3 is CAISVDSNTEAFF. CDR3 nucleotides: TGTGCCATCAGTGTGGACAGCAACACTGAAGCTTTCTTT.

The genes are TRBV5-1 and TRBJ2-5; a possible D gene is TRBD2 (5 bases). This CDR3 comprises 15 residues. V was clipped by 5 bases and J by 2 bases, with 16 bases between them. Germline assignment: CDR1 SGHRS and CDR2 YFSETQ. The CDR3 reads CASSLAGVGQETQYF. CDR3 nucleotides: TGCGCCAGCAGTCTGGCGGGCGTGGGGCAAGAGACCCAGTACTTC.

The chain combines TRBV11-2 with TRBJ2-7; 7 bases align to TRBD1. This CDR3 comprises 14 residues. V lost 6 bases, J lost 4 bases, and 9 bases stayed unmatched. CDR1 and CDR2 (germline): SGHAT, FQNNGV. The CDR3: CASSSGTASYEQYF. DNA of the CDR3: TGTGCCAGCAGTTCCGGGACAGCTTCATACGAGCAGTACTTC.

Comments on this clone: This sample also contains other DNA sequences that code for the same CDR3. The gene calls are TRBV4-2 and TRBJ1-2; D may be TRBD1 (5 bases). V lost 4 bases and J 2 bases, leaving 8 bases between the germline ends. This CDR3 comprises 13 residues. Germline values: CDR1 LGHNA, CDR2 YNFKEQ. CDR3 nucleotide sequence: TGTGCCAGCAGCCCAGGGTCAAACTATGGCTACACCTTC. Amino acid sequence: CASSPGSNYGYTF.

The rearrangement uses TRBV19 and TRBJ2-2, with a weak D call TRBD1 (5 bases). This CDR3 is built from 12 residues. V dropped 3 bases and J dropped 7 bases, with 6 bases sitting between them. CDR1 and CDR2 (germline): LNHDA, SQIVND (reference sequence). In nucleotides, the CDR3 is TGTGCCAGTAGTATGCAGGGCGGGGAGCTGTTTTTT. It yields the protein CASSMQGGELFF.

The chain couples TRBV29-1 to TRBJ1-1; TRBD1 is a possible D gene (6 bases). Germline CDR1 is SQVTM and CDR2 is ANQGSEA. V gave up 7 bases and J gave up 1 base, with 10 bases separating them. The CDR3 sequence is 12 residues long. The CDR3 loop reads CSGRTANTEAFF. The DNA of the CDR3 is TGCAGCGGTCGGACAGCGAACACTGAAGCTTTCTTT. Together with reference TRBV29-1 and TRBJ1-1, the CDR3 gives the full variable domain: SAVISQKPSRDICQRGTSLTIQCQVDSQVTMMFWYRQQPGQSLTLIATANQGSEATYESGFVIDKFPISRPNLTFSTLTVSNMSPEDSSIYLCSGRTANTEAFFGQGTRLTVV.

The chain joins TRBV3-1 (or the pseudogene TRBV3-2) to TRBJ1-2; D not certain. The germline V and J ends were trimmed by 3 bases and 4 bases, with 18 bases remaining between them. CDR3 size: 16 residues. The germline gives CDR1 LGHDT, CDR2 YNNKEL (reference sequence). Here the CDR3 reads CASSQLALEGSYGYTF. CDR3 sequence (DNA): TGTGCCAGCAGCCAGTTAGCCCTAGAGGGTAGCTATGGCTACACCTTC.

The chain combines TRBV5-4 with TRBJ2-3; 9 positions match TRBD1. Germline V CDR1 and CDR2: SGHNT, YYREEE (reference sequence). This CDR3 contains 15 residues. Trimming took 4 bases from V and 2 from J; bases not matched to a gene: 5. The CDR3 DNA reads as TGTGCCAGCAGCCTCGACAGGGGGACCACAGATACGCAGTATTTT. It yields the protein CASSLDRGTTDTQYF.

The rearrangement joins TRBV10-2 to TRBJ1-6; 10 positions match TRBD1. The length of the CDR3 is 16 residues. Losses at the gene ends were 7 bases for V and 4 bases for J; bases not matched to a gene: 7. Germline V CDR1 and CDR2: WSHSY, SAAADI. This CDR3 reads CASKPGQGSYNSPLHF. As DNA, the CDR3 is TGCGCCAGCAAGCCGGGACAGGGGTCTTATAATTCACCCCTCCACTTT.

The CDR3 loop reads CASSQVGTGSNEQYF. Here the CDR3 DNA reads TGTGCCAGCAGCCAGGTCGGGACAGGGAGCAACGAGCAGTACTTC. The genes are TRBV3-1 (or the pseudogene TRBV3-2) and TRBJ2-7, with 9 bases matching TRBD1. Unmatched junction bases numbered 8, after V lost 3 bases and J lost 5 bases. Germline V gene data show CDR1 as LGHDT and CDR2 as YNNKEL (reference sequence). The CDR3 is 15 amino acids.

V usage is TRBV5-1 and J usage is TRBJ2-7, with D unresolved. Germline V gene sequence: CDR1 SGHRS, CDR2 YFSETQ. Trimming took off 0 bases at V and 2 bases at J, with 12 bases between the two ends. The CDR3 length is 15 residues. CDR3 nucleotide sequence: TGCGCCAGCAGCTTGGGACCATTTCAAGCCTACGAGCAGTACTTC. Translation gives CASSLGPFQAYEQYF.

The V gene is TRBV14, the J gene TRBJ2-7; D may be TRBD1 (5 bases). The CDR3 extends over 15 amino acids. Trimming shortened V by 1 base and J by 2 bases, and 12 bases separated the two germline ends. The germline V gene has CDR1 SGHDN and CDR2 FVKESK. This CDR3 is CASSQVDSETYEQYF. The CDR3 nucleotides read TGTGCCAGCAGCCAAGTTGACAGTGAGACCTACGAGCAGTACTTC.

This clone was detected only once. This chain joins TRBV28 and TRBJ1-5, with D maybe TRBD1 (5 bases). The V and J ends lost 9 bases and 7 bases respectively, with 22 bases between them. Germline CDR1 reads MDHEN; CDR2 reads SYDVKM. The CDR3 is made up of 15 amino acids. The CDR3 is CASPPSGSGDQPQHF. The CDR3 DNA reads as TGTGCCAGTCCTCCGAGCGGGTCGGGGGACCAGCCCCAGCATTTT. The full variable domain, with the rest looked up from reference TRBV28 and TRBJ1-5, is DVKVTQSSRYLVKRTGEKVFLECVQDMDHENMFWYRQDPGLGLRLIYFSYDVKMKEKGDIPEGYSVSREKKERFSLILESASTNQTSMYLCASPPSGSGDQPQHFGDGTRLSIL.

The rearrangement uses TRBV6-5 and TRBJ1-6; D unresolved. The ends were cut back, 2 bases at V and 5 bases at J, with 7 bases in the middle. The CDR3 loop spans 14 amino acids. CDR1 is MNHEY and CDR2 is SVGAGI in the germline V gene. CDR3 in DNA: TGTGCCAGCAGTTACGTACAAAATAATTCACCCCTCCACTTT. Its protein product is CASSYVQNNSPLHF.